This TCR beta chain was documented in a study of shared clonotypes between healthy human individuals. V lost 6 bases and J 5 bases, leaving 9 bases between the germline ends. The CDR3 consists of 12 residues. Looked up from germline, CDR1 is MNHEY and CDR2 is SMNVEV (reference sequence). Positively selected for CCR7, the CD45RO-negative cells used as naive CD8 cells excluded terminally differentiated effector memory CD45RA+ cells. Sequenced by immunoSEQ multiplex PCR; TCRdb stores in-frame clones only, minus some. The sample shows about 580,000 clones, roughly 98% of them seen only once. The rearrangement links TRBV27 to TRBJ2-3; D ambiguous. This clonotype was sampled from a man aged 30 to 39 in good health. The sequenced material came from naive CD8+ T cells sorted from blood. CDR3 region: CASSRSGDTQYF. CDR3 coding DNA: TGTGCCAGCAGCCGCTCAGGAGATACGCAGTATTTT.